One and the same sample provided the 20 T cell receptor beta chains below, sequenced in a study of human T cells and chemical hapten exposure. Indicated time point: patch test 2, 6 weeks after DPC sensitization. Treatment described: therapeutic diphenylcyclopropenone sensitization with weekly scalp DPC. TCRdb itself ran the RACE reads through MiXCR, one entry per CDR3 protein. The table shows 100,000 or so distinct CDR3 sequences, with 7.5% to 10% occurring only once. This sample comprised whole blood, obtained in connection with sensitization to the hapten diphenylcyclopropenone (DPC). The receptors were sampled from a woman aged 40 to 49 with alopecia areata. Some clones in this sample may be carry-over from other donors' samples.

The sample holds a few counts of this clonotype. This chain connects TRBV18 to TRBJ1-3, with 7 bases lining up with TRBD1. With V trimmed by 3 bases and J by 2 bases, 10 bases remained unmatched. CDR3 length equals 17 residues. Germline assignment: CDR1 KGHSH and CDR2 LQKENI. CDR3 in DNA: TGTGCCAGCTCACCGTTATTCCGGGACAGAGCTGGAAACACCATATATTTT. Amino acids: CASSPLFRDRAGNTIYF.

This clonotype came up many times. The rearrangement uses TRBV7-8 and TRBJ2-3; D may be TRBD1 (7 bases). Per the germline V gene, CDR1 is SGHVS and CDR2 is FQNEAQ. The CDR3 runs 17 residues. Between the trimmed V and J ends, which lost 2 bases and 6 bases, there was a span of 21 bases. The CDR3 nucleotides read TGTGCCAGCAGCTTATGGCCCAGGGGGGACCTTGACGATACGCAGTATTTT. This translates into CASSLWPRGDLDDTQYF.

This clonotype was picked up many times. The chain employs TRBV19 and TRBJ1-5; D gene uncertain. CDR3 length equals 15 residues. Per the germline V gene, CDR1 is LNHDA and CDR2 is SQIVND (reference sequence). Trimming stripped 2 bases from V and 1 base from J, with 9 bases between. The CDR3 DNA reads as TGTGCCAGTAGTATACCGGTAAGGAGCAATCAGCCCCAGCATTTT. It is translated as CASSIPVRSNQPQHF. Looking up the rest from reference TRBV19 and TRBJ1-5 gives the full variable domain: DGGITQSPKYLFRKEGQNVTLSCEQNLNHDAMYWYRQDPGQGLRLIYYSQIVNDFQKGDIAEGYSVSREKKESFPLTVTSAQKNPTAFYLCASSIPVRSNQPQHFGDGTRLSIL.

The genes are TRBV9 and TRBJ2-1, with D tentatively TRBD1 (5 bases). This CDR3 region has 14 residues. Germline assignment: CDR1 SGDLS and CDR2 YYNGEE. V was clipped by 4 bases and J by 5 bases, with 13 bases between them. CDR3 sequence: CASSLIDSHNEQFF. The CDR3 nucleotides read TGTGCCAGCAGCCTAATAGACAGCCACAATGAGCAGTTCTTC.

Only a few counts were recorded for this clonotype. CDR3 nucleotide sequence: TGCAGTGCTAGGCGGGCCCTGAACACTGAAGCTTTCTTT. Translation gives CSARRALNTEAFF. V gene TRBV20-1 combines with J gene TRBJ1-1, with D uncertain. The germline V gene has CDR1 DFQATT and CDR2 SNEGSKA (reference sequence). The CDR3 consists of 13 residues. V was clipped by 3 bases and J by 0 bases, with 8 bases between them.

The chain joins TRBV7-2 to TRBJ2-3; tentative D call: TRBD2 (6 bases). The CDR3 length is 15 residues. V was cut by 4 bases and J by 6 bases, with 17 bases left in between. Germline V CDR1 and CDR2: SGHTA, FQGNSA. This chain's CDR3 is CASSSLALQPDTQYF. The CDR3 DNA reads as TGTGCCAGCAGCTCACTAGCCCTGCAGCCGGATACGCAGTATTTT.

J is TRBJ2-7 and V is TRBV4-3; no definite D call. The CDR3 covers 13 residues. Between the trimmed V and J ends, which lost 0 bases and 4 bases, there was a span of 7 bases. Germline-derived CDR1 and CDR2 are LGHNA and YSLEER. The CDR3 DNA reads TGCGCCAGCAGCCAAGAATTAACGTACGAGCAGTACTTC. This translates into CASSQELTYEQYF.

This chain links TRBV5-1 with TRBJ2-1, with D possibly TRBD2 on 6 matching bases. Trimming pared 0 bases from V and 3 bases from J, leaving 10 bases between. Per the germline V gene, CDR1 is SGHRS and CDR2 is YFSETQ. The CDR3 has 15 residues. The CDR3 sequence is CASSLDAGLYNEQFF. The CDR3 nucleotides are TGCGCCAGCAGCTTGGACGCGGGGCTCTACAATGAGCAGTTCTTC.

The chain carries TRBV10-2 and TRBJ1-5; TRBD1 matches 10 bases. V was clipped by 6 bases and J by 7 bases; unmatched bases: 9. CDR1 and CDR2 (germline): WSHSY, SAAADI. The CDR3 has 15 amino acids. The CDR3 loop is CASRKDRGRNQPQHF. In DNA, the CDR3 is TGCGCCAGCAGGAAGGACAGGGGGAGGAACCAGCCCCAGCATTTT.

The chain links TRBV5-1 to TRBJ2-5; D might be TRBD2 (5 bases). Germline CDR1 SGHRS, CDR2 YFSETQ. There are 14 residues in the CDR3. V was clipped by 4 bases and J by 6 bases, with 16 bases between them. CDR3 amino acids: CASSLGLEGKTQYF. Here the CDR3 DNA reads TGCGCCAGCAGCCTAGGACTGGAAGGGAAGACCCAGTACTTC.

This rearrangement joins TRBV5-5 to TRBJ2-1; D tentatively reads TRBD1 or TRBD2 (5 bases each). Germline-derived CDR1 and CDR2 are SGHKS and YYEKEE (reference sequence). The CDR3 has 15 amino acids. V lost 4 bases and J lost 2, with 13 bases in between. CDR3 nucleotides: TGTGCCAGCAGCCGCCCTGGGACGACCTACAATGAGCAGTTCTTC. It codes for CASSRPGTTYNEQFF.

The V gene is TRBV5-5, the J gene TRBJ2-5; tentative D call: TRBD1 (5 bases). CDR3 length: 13 amino acids. From germline, CDR1 is SGHKS and CDR2 YYEKEE (reference sequence). Trimming left V 4 bases short and J 4 bases short, with 11 bases between. CDR3 sequence (DNA): TGTGCCAGCAGCGGGCAGGGTGGAGAGACCCAGTACTTC. This encodes CASSGQGGETQYF. Full variable domain (remainder filled in from reference TRBV5-5 and TRBJ2-5): DAGVTQSPTHLIKTRGQQVTLRCSPISGHKSVSWYQQVLGQGPQFIFQYYEKEERGRGNFPDRFSARQFPNYSSELNVNALLLGDSALYLCASSGQGGETQYFGPGTRLLVL.

Remarks on this clonotype: The junction shows a germline mismatch at one end, possibly a read error. V and J are TRBV29-1 and TRBJ2-1; 10 bases align to TRBD2. CDR3 length: 15 amino acids. Germline-derived CDR1 and CDR2 are SQVTM and ANQGSEA. The CDR3 DNA sequence: TGCGGCGTTGGTGCACGAGCGGGAGGGCCAGGGGAGCAGTTCTTC. As protein: CGVGARAGGPGEQFF.

A few counts support this clonotype. The CDR3 sequence is CASSERTSGLSTDTQYF. The CDR3 DNA sequence: TGCGCCAGCAGCGAGCGGACTAGCGGTCTTAGCACAGATACGCAGTATTTT. The chain has TRBV5-1 and TRBJ2-3; 10 nucleotides agree with TRBD2. J lost 0 bases, V lost 4 bases, and 8 bases had no gene match. Per germline, CDR1 SGHRS and CDR2 YFSETQ. The CDR3 is made up of 17 amino acids.

This clonotype has ten or more counts. The CDR3 loop reads CASSLATSGYEQYF. DNA of the CDR3: TGTGCCAGCAGCTTGGCGACTAGCGGGTACGAGCAGTACTTC. The V call is TRBV5-4, the J call TRBJ2-7; 10 bases map to TRBD2. The CDR3 spans 14 residues. Trimming cost V 0 bases and J 4 bases; bases outside gene matches: 1. Germline V gene lookup returns CDR1 SGHNT and CDR2 YYREEE (reference sequence).

This clonotype has a count of ten or more. This chain joins TRBV29-1 and TRBJ2-4; TRBD2 aligns across 7 bases. The J segment lost 0 bases and the V segment lost 7 bases, leaving 3 bases of the junction unmatched. This CDR3 contains 13 residues. Germline CDR1 is SQVTM and CDR2 is ANQGSEA. The DNA for the CDR3 is TGCAGCGCAAGGGAGGGAGCCAAAAACATTCAGTACTTC. Translating gives CSAREGAKNIQYF.

This clonotype came up a few times. The V gene is TRBV5-6, the J gene TRBJ2-5, with D hard to call. Per germline, CDR1 SGHDT and CDR2 YYEEEE. The CDR3 sequence is 14 residues long. V was pared by 0 bases and J by 2 bases, with 8 bases between. The CDR3 DNA sequence: TGTGCCAGCAGCTTGGTCCAGAGTCAAGAGACCCAGTACTTC. Residues: CASSLVQSQETQYF. Variable domain in full (rest from reference TRBV5-6 and TRBJ2-5): DAGVTQSPTHLIKTRGQQVTLRCSPKSGHDTVSWYQQALGQGPQFIFQYYEEEERQRGNFPDRFSGHQFPNYSSELNVNALLLGDSALYLCASSLVQSQETQYFGPGTRLLVL.

This clonotype has at least ten counts. This chain uses TRBV7-6 with TRBJ1-1; 8 nucleotides match TRBD1. The germline V gene has CDR1 SGHVS and CDR2 FNYEAQ. Trimming removed 6 bases from V and 8 bases from J; junction bases left unmatched: 8. The CDR3 is made up of 13 amino acids. The CDR3 loop is CASRKGQGAEAFF. Written as DNA, the CDR3 is TGTGCCAGCAGGAAAGGACAGGGCGCAGAAGCTTTCTTT.

This clonotype turned up a few times. V usage is TRBV20-1 and J usage is TRBJ2-7; TRBD1 aligns across 10 bases. CDR1 and CDR2 from the germline V gene are DFQATT and SNEGSKA (reference sequence). V shed 1 base and J 2 bases; nucleotides not matched to a gene: 2. This CDR3 contains 14 residues. The CDR3 coding sequence is TGCAGTGCTAGAGGGGACAGGGGCACCTACGAGCAGTACTTC. Its translation is CSARGDRGTYEQYF.

This clonotype was seen at least ten times. This chain connects TRBV29-1 to TRBJ1-4; a possible D gene is TRBD1 (6 bases). The germline V gene has CDR1 SQVTM and CDR2 ANQGSEA. V lost 4 bases to trimming and J lost 4 bases, with 19 bases between them. The CDR3 contains 16 residues. This chain's CDR3 is CSVALVGARGNEKLFF. The CDR3 DNA reads as TGCAGCGTTGCACTTGTGGGGGCCAGAGGTAATGAAAAACTGTTTTTT.